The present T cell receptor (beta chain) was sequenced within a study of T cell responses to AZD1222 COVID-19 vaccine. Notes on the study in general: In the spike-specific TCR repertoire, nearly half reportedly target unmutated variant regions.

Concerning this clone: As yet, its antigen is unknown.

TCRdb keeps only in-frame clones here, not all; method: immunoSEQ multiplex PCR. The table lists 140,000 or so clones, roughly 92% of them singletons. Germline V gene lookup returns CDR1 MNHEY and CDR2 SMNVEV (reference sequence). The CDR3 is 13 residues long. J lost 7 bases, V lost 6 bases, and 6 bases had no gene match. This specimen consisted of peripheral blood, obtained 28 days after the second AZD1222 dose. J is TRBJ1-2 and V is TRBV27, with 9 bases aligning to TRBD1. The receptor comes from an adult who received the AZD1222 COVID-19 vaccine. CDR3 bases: TGTGCCAGCAGCCCCGGGACAGGGTTTGGCTACACCTTC. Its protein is CASSPGTGFGYTF.